The 5 T cell receptor beta chains in this list originate from one sample, sequenced in a study of T-cell memory formation after mild COVID-19. TCRdb re-called the 5' RACE reads with MiXCR, one entry per CDR3 protein. The top ten hold around 25% of the sample, which has about 57,000 distinct CDR3 sequences, roughly an eighth seen once. Material for sequencing was PBMCs or a T cell subset sorted from them (not recorded which). The receptors originated from a man aged 18 to 29 who had mild COVID-19 (a few samples of this study predate the infection). Cell type and time point are not known.

This clonotype was found many times. This chain uses TRBV5-1 with TRBJ2-7, with D possibly called TRBD1 or TRBD2 (5 bases each). The CDR3 has 15 amino acids. Trimming pared 3 bases from V and 7 bases from J, leaving 20 bases between. The germline V gene has CDR1 SGHRS and CDR2 YFSETQ. The CDR3 DNA is TGCGCCAGCAGCTCCGAAGGGGCCACTACGGGGGAGCAGTACTTC. As protein: CASSSEGATTGEQYF.

The chain uses TRBV6-2 or TRBV6-3 and TRBJ2-5; no definite D call. The CDR3 is 14 amino acids. The germline V gene has CDR1 MNHEY and CDR2 SVGEGT. The V gene lost 0 bases and the J gene lost 5 bases, with 10 bases spanning the gap. Here the CDR3 DNA reads TGTGCCAGCAGTTACTCGCAAATGGGGGAGACCCAGTACTTC. Protein product: CASSYSQMGETQYF.

The chain employs TRBV7-2 and TRBJ2-5; D remains unclear. The CDR3 runs to 11 residues. The V gene lost 6 bases and the J gene lost 6 bases, with 8 bases spanning the gap. The germline V gene encodes CDR1 SGHTA and CDR2 FQGNSA. For the CDR3, the DNA is TGTGCCAGCAGTCCCACGAAGACCCAGTACTTC. Translated, it gives CASSPTKTQYF.

This sequence joins TRBV6-5 and TRBJ1-3; 7 bases align to TRBD1. V was clipped by 2 bases and J by 4 bases; unmatched bases: 5. Germline loops: CDR1 MNHEY, CDR2 SVGAGI. The CDR3 runs 15 residues. CDR3 coding DNA: TGTGCCAGCAGTTACACTCGGACAGGCGGAAACACCATATATTTT. This codes for CASSYTRTGGNTIYF.

Judged by abundance, this clonotype is medium-sized (0.01 to 0.1%). The CDR3 DNA reads as TGTGCCAGCAGGGATTGGAGTTTGGATACGCAGTATTTT. This codes for CASRDWSLDTQYF. The chain joins TRBV6-2 or TRBV6-3 to TRBJ2-3; unclear D gene. The V and J ends lost 6 bases and 6 bases respectively, with 13 bases between them. The germline CDR1 and CDR2 sequences are MNHEY and SVGEGT. This CDR3 spans 13 amino acids.